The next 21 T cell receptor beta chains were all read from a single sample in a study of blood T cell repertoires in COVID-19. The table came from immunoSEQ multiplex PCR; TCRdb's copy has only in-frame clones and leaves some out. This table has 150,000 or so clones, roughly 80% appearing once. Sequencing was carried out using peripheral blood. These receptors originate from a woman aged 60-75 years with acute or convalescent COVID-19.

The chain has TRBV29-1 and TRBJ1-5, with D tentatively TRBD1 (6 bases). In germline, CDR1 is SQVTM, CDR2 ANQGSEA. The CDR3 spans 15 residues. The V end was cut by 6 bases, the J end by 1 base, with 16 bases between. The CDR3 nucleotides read TGCAGCGTCATTTATGGGGGCCTCAGCAATCAGCCCCAGCATTTT. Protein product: CSVIYGGLSNQPQHF.

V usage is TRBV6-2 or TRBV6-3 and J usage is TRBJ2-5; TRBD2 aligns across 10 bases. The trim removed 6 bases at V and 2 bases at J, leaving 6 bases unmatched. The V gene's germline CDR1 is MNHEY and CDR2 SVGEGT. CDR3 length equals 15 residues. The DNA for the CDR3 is TGTGCCAGCAGCGGACTAGCGGTAACTCAAGAGACCCAGTACTTC. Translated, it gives CASSGLAVTQETQYF.

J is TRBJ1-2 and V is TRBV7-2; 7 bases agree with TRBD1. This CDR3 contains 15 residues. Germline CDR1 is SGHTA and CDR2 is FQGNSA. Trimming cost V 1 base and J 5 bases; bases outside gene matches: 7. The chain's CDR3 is CASSLGDSVTYGYTF. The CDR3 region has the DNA TGTGCCAGCAGCTTAGGGGACAGCGTCACTTATGGCTACACCTTC.

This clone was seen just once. The CDR3 bases are TGTGCCACCAGCAGAGACGCGGGTAGGGAGACCCAGTACTTC. Residues: CATSRDAGRETQYF. The chain joins TRBV15 to TRBJ2-5; TRBD2 might be the D (5 bases). Trimming took 0 bases from V and 5 from J, leaving 10 bases between them. This CDR3 spans 14 amino acids. The germline CDR1 and CDR2 sequences are LNHNV and YYDKDF (reference sequence). The entire variable domain, with the rest obtained from reference TRBV15 and TRBJ2-5, is as follows: DAMVIQNPRYQVTQFGKPVTLSCSQTLNHNVMYWYQQKSSQAPKLLFHYYDKDFNNEADTPDNFQSRRPNTSFCFLDIRSPGLGDTAMYLCATSRDAGRETQYFGPGTRLLVL.

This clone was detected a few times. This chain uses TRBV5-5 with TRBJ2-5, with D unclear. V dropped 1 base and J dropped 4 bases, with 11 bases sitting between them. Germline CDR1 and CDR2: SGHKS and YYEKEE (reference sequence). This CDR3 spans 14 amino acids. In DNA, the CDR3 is TGTGCCAGCAGCTTGCAAGCTACCCCAGAGACCCAGTACTTC. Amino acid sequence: CASSLQATPETQYF.

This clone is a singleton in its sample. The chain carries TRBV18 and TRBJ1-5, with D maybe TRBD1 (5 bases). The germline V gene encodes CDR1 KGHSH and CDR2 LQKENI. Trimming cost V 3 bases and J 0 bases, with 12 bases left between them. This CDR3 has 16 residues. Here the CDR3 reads CASSPSGVHSNQPQHF. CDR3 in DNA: TGTGCCAGCTCACCGTCGGGGGTCCATAGCAATCAGCCCCAGCATTTT.

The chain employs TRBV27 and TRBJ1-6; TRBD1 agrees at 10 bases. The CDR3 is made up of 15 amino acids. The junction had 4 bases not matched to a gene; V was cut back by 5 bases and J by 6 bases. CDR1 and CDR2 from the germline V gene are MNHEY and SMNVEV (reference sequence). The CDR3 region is CASSPDRGTNSPLHF. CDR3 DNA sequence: TGTGCCAGCAGTCCGGACAGGGGGACTAATTCACCCCTCCACTTT.

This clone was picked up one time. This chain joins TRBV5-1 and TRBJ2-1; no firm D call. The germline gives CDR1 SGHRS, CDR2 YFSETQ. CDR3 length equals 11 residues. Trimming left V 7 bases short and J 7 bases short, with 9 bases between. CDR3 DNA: TGCGCCAGCTCCGAGGTAAATGAGCAGTTCTTC. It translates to CASSEVNEQFF.

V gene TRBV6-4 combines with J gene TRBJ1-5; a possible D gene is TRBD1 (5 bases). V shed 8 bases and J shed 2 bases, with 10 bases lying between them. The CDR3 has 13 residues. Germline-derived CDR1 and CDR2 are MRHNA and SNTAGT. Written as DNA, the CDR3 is TGTGCCAGCTCGGGAGGGGGCAATCAGCCCCAGCATTTT. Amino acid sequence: CASSGGGNQPQHF.

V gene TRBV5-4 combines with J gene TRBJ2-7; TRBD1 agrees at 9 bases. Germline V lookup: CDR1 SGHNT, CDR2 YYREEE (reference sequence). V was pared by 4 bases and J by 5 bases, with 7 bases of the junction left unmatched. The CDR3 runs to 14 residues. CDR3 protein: CASSPRTGEHEQYV. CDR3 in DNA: TGTGCCAGCAGCCCTAGGACAGGGGAACACGAGCAGTACGTC.

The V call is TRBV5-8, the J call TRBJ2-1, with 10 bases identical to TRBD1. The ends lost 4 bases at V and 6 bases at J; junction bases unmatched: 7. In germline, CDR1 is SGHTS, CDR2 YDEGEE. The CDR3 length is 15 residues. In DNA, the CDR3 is TGTGCCAGCAGCGCCACCGGGACAGGGGTCAATGAGCAGTTCTTC. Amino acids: CASSATGTGVNEQFF.

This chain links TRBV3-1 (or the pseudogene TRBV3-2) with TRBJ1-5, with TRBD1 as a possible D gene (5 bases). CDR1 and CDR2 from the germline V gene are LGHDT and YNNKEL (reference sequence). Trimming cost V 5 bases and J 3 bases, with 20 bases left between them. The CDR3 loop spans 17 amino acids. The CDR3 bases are TGTGCCAGCAGCAGCAACGCGGGGGGTCGGATCAATCAGCCCCAGCATTTT. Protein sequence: CASSSNAGGRINQPQHF.

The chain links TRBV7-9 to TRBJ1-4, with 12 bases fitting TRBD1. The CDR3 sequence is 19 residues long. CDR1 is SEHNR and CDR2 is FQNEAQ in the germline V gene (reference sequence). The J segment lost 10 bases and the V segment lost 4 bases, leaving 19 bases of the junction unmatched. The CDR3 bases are TGTGCCAGCAGCTCTACCGGGACAGGGGGCTCCCAAGTTTATGGAAAACTGTTTTTT. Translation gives CASSSTGTGGSQVYGKLFF.

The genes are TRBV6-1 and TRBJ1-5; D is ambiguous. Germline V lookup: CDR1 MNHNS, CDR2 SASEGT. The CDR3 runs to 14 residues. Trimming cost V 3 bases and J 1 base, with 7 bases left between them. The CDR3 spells CASSDLWSNQPQHF. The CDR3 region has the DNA TGTGCCAGCAGTGATCTATGGAGCAATCAGCCCCAGCATTTT.

CDR3 sequence: CASSLVQAPGYEQYF. The CDR3 DNA sequence: TGTGCCAGCAGCTTAGTCCAGGCCCCAGGCTACGAGCAGTACTTC. The gene calls are TRBV11-2 and TRBJ2-7; D is unresolved. V lost 1 base and J 3 bases, leaving 13 bases between the germline ends. The length of the CDR3 is 15 residues. CDR1 is SGHAT, CDR2 FQNNGV, per germline.

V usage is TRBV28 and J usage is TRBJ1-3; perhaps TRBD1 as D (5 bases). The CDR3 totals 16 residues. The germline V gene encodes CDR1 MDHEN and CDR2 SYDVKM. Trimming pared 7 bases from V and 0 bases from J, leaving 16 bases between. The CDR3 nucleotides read TGTGCCAGCAATTTGGGGGGGGTGAGCTCTGGAAACACCATATATTTT. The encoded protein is CASNLGGVSSGNTIYF. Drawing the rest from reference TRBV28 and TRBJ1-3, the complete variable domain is DVKVTQSSRYLVKRTGEKVFLECVQDMDHENMFWYRQDPGLGLRLIYFSYDVKMKEKGDIPEGYSVSREKKERFSLILESASTNQTSMYLCASNLGGVSSGNTIYFGEGSWLTVV.

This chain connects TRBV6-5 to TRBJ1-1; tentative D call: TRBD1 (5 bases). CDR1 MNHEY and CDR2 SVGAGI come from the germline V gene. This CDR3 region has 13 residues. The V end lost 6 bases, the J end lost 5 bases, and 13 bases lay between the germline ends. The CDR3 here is CASRGGFTTEAFF. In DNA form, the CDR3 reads TGTGCCAGCAGGGGGGGGTTTACAACTGAAGCTTTCTTT.

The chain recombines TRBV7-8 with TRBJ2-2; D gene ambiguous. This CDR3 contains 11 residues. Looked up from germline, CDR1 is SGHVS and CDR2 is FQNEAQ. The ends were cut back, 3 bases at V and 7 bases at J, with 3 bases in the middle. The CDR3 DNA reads TGTGCCAGCAGCTTCCTCGGGGAGCTGTTTTTT. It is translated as CASSFLGELFF.

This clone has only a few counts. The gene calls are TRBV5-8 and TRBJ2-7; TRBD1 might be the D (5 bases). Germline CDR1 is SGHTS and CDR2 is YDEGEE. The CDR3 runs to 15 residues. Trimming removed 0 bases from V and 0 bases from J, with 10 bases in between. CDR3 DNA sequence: TGTGCCAGCAGCTTGGGGGTCCAGGGCTCCTACGAGCAGTACGTC. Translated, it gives CASSLGVQGSYEQYV.

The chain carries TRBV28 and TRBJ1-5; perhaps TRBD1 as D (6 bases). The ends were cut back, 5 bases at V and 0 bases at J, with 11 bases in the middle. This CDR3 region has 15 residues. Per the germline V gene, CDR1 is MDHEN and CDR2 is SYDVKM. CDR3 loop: CASSDRRYSNQPQHF. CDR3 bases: TGTGCCAGCAGTGACAGGCGATATAGCAATCAGCCCCAGCATTTT.

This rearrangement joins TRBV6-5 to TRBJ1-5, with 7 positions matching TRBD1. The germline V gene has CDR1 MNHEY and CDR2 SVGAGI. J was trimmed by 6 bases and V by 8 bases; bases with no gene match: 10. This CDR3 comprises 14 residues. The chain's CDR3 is CASGRDSPGQPQHF. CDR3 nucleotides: TGTGCCAGCGGAAGGGACAGTCCGGGTCAGCCCCAGCATTTT.